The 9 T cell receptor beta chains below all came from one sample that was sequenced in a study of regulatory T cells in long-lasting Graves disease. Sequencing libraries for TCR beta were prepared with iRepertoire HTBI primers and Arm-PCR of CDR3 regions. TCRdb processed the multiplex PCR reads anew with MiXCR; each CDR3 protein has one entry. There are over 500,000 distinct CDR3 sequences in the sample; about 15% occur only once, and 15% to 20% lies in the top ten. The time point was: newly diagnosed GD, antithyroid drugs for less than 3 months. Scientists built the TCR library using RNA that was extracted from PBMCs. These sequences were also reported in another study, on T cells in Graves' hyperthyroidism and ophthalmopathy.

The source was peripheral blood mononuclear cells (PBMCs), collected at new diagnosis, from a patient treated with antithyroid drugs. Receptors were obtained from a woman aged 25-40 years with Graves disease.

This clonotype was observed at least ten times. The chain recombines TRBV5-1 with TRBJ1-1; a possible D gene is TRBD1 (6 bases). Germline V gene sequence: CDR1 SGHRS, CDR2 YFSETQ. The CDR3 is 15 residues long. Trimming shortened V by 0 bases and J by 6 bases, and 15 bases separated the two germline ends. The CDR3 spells CASSLDLTGGAEAFF. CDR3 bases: TGCGCCAGCAGCTTGGACCTGACGGGGGGCGCTGAAGCTTTCTTT.

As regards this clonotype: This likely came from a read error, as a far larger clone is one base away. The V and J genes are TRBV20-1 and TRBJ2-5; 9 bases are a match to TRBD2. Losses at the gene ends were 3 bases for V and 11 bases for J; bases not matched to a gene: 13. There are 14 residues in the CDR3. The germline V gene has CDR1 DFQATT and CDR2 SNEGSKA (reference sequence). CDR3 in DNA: TGCAGTGCTAGTCGACTAGCGGTCTACAATGAGCAGTACTTC. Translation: CSASRLAVYNEQYF.

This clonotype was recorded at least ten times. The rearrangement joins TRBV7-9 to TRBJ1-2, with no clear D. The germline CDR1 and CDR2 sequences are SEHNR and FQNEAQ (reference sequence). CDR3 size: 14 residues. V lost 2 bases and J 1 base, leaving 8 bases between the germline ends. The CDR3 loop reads CASSLPNFNYGYTF. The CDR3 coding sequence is TGTGCCAGCAGCTTACCAAATTTTAACTATGGCTACACCTTC.

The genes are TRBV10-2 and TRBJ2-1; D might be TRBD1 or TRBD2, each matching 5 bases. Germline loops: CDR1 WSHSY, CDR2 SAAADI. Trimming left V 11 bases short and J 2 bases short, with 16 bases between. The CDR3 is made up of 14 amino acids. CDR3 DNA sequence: TGCGCCGCAATTGGGGGTCGGACCTACAATGAGCAGTTCTTC. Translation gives CAAIGGRTYNEQFF.

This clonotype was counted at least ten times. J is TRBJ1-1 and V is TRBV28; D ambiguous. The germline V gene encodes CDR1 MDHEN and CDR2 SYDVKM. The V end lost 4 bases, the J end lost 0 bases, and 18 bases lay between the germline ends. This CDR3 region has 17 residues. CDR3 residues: CASSSTREGAMNTEAFF. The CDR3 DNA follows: TGTGCCAGCAGTTCAACACGGGAGGGCGCGATGAACACTGAAGCTTTCTTT.

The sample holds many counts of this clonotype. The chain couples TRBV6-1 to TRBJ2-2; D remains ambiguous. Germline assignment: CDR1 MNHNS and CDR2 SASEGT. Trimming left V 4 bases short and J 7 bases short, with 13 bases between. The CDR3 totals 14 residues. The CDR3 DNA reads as TGTGCCAGCAGTGCGATCCCGCGGCTCGGGGAGCTGTTTTTT. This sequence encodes CASSAIPRLGELFF.

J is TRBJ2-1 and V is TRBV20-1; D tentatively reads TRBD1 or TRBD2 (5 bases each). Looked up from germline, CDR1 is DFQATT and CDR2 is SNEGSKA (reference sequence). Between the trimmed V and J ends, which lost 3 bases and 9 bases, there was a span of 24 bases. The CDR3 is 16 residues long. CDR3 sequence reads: CSARSGGPYSGAEQFF. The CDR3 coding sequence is TGCAGTGCTAGGTCTGGCGGGCCCTACTCCGGGGCTGAGCAGTTCTTC.

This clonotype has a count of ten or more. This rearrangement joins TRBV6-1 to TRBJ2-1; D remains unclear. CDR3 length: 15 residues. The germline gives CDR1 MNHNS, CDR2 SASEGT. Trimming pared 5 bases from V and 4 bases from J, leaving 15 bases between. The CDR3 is CASSPGGTPYNEQFF. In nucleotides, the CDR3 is TGTGCCAGCAGTCCGGGCGGAACCCCATACAATGAGCAGTTCTTC.

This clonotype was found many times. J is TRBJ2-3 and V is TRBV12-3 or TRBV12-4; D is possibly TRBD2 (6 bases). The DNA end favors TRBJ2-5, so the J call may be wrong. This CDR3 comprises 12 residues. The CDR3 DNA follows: TGTGCCAGCGGGGATTCTAGCGTGACCCAGTACTTC. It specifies CASGDSSVTQYF.